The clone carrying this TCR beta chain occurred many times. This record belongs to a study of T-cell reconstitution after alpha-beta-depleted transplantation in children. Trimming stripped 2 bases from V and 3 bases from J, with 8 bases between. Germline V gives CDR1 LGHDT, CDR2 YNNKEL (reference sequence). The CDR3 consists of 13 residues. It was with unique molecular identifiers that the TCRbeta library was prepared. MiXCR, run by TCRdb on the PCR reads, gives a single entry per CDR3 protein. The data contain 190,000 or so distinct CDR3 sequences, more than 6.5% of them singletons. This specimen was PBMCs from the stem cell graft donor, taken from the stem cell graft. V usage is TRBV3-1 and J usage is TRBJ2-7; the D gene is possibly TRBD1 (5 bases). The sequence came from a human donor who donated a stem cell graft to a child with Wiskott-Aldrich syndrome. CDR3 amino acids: CASSQRQSYEQYF. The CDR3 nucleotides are TGTGCCAGCAGCCAAAGACAGAGCTACGAGCAGTACTTC.